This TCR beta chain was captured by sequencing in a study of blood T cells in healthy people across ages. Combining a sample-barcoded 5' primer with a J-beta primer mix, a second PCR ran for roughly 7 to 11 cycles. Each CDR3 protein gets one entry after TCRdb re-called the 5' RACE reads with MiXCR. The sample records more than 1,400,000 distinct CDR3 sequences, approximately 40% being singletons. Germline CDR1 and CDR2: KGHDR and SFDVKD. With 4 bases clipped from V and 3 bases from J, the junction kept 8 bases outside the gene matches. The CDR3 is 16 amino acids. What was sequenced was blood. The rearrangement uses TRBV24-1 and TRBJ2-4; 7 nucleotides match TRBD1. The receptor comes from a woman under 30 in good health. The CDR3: CATSDYGTEGKNIQYF. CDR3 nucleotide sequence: TGTGCCACCAGTGACTACGGGACAGAAGGCAAAAACATTCAGTACTTC.